This T cell receptor (beta chain) stems from a study of blood T cell repertoires in COVID-19. Across the study: The United States, Italy and Spain were the sources of the acute and convalescent COVID-19 samples. T cells, B-cell-depleted T cells, or PBMCs supplied cDNA or gDNA.

This clone was recorded once. V trimming: 5 bases; J trimming: 0 bases; junction bases outside the gene matches: 0. Germline V lookup: CDR1 MNHNY, CDR2 SVGAGI (reference sequence). The CDR3 loop spans 14 amino acids. Source study methods: Estimated nucleated cell counts came from reference gene primer amplification. TCRdb's copy holds only in-frame clones and misses some; the assay was immunoSEQ multiplex PCR. V and J calls and clone size are as listed in that table; D and trimming were resolved from the DNA. The sample carries around 170,000 clones, roughly nine tenths recorded once. Sequenced sample: peripheral blood. The chain joins TRBV6-6 to TRBJ2-1; 8 nucleotides match TRBD2. The receptor was isolated from a man aged 45-65 years with acute or convalescent COVID-19. The CDR3 nucleotides read TGTGCCAGCAGTAGCGGGAGCTCCTACAATGAGCAGTTCTTC. Translated: CASSSGSSYNEQFF.